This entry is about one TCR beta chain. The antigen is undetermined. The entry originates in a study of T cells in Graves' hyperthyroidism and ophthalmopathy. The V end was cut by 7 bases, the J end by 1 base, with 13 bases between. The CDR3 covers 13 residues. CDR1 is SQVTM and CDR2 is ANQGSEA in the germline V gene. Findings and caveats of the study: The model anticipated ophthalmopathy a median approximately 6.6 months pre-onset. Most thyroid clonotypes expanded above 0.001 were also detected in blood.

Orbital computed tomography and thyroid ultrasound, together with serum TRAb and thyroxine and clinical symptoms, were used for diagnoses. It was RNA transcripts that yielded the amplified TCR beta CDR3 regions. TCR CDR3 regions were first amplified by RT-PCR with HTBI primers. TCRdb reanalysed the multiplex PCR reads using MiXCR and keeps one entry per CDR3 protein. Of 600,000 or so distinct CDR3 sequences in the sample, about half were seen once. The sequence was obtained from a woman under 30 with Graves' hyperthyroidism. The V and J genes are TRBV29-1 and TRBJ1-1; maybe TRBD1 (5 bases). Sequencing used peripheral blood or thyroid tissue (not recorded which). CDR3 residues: CSAFPDRNTEAFF. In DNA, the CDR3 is TGCAGCGCCTTCCCTGACAGGAACACTGAAGCTTTCTTT.